This is a list of T cell receptor beta chains from one sample in a study of T cell repertoires in cytomegalovirus infection. TCRdb analysed the reads with MiXCR anew, one entry per CDR3 protein. The data show roughly 120,000 distinct CDR3 sequences, around 30% seen once. The antigens for these receptors are not known. The sample consisted of CD8+ T cells from cultured PBMCs, taken from culture after CMV antigen stimulation. Every receptor here comes from a human donor in good health (CMV status not recorded). Some clones in this sample may be carry-over from other donors' samples. CDR3s include the opening cysteine and the closing phenylalanine or tryptophan.

>TRBJ1-3|TRBV4-1
CASSQTGQGNTIYF
>TRBJ2-1|TRBV7-6
CASSSMRAGWVQFF
>TRBJ2-1|TRBV6-1
CASRWEIYRGSNEQFF
>TRBJ1-1|TRBV7-2
CASSPRTVTEAFF
>TRBJ2-3|TRBV4-1
CASSQELAEGTDTQYF
>TRBJ2-5|TRBV9
CASGSPRTGDLGTQYF
>TRBJ1-1|TRBV7-2
CASSPKSSFLEAFF
>TRBJ2-1|TRBV7-9
CASSFLASAAGVGHNEQFF
>TRBJ2-1|TRBV7-9
CASSFSGGAGNEQFF
>TRBJ2-1|TRBV2
CASREGQGLLTQQFF